The rows below give T cell receptor beta chains drawn from one sample of a study of graft-versus-host responses after intestinal transplantation. Data came from immunoSEQ multiplex PCR; TCRdb stores just in-frame clones and leaves some out. The data show some 120,000 clones, 85% to 95% seen once. These TCRs are of unknown antigen specificity. This material consisted of unstimulated CD8+ T cells sorted from spleen or lymph node cells, taken before transplant. The origin of the receptors is a human donor who was the organ donor for an intestinal transplant. Both conserved end residues are part of each CDR3. The D gene is left open where the match is weak. Clone size appears in some rows only: once, few, many, or a class for an expanded clone.

J gene,D gene,clone size,V gene,CDR3 protein,CDR3 DNA
TRBJ1-1,TRBD1,.,TRBV6-6,CASSYSGLGRGRAFF,TGTGCCAGCAGTTACTCGGGACTGGGGAGGGGGCGAGCTTTCTTT
TRBJ2-7,.,.,TRBV27,CASSLRSSPYEQYF,TGTGCCAGCAGTTTGCGCTCCTCCCCCTACGAGCAGTACTTC
TRBJ2-1,TRBD2,.,TRBV7-9,CASSPGTSGSNEQFF,TGTGCCAGCAGCCCGGGGACTAGCGGGAGTAATGAGCAGTTCTTC
TRBJ1-1,.,once,TRBV30,CAWSVIRVMNTEAFF,TGTGCCTGGAGTGTAATTCGGGTAATGAACACTGAAGCTTTCTTT
TRBJ1-2,.,.,TRBV27,CASSLLPPGEGYTF,TGTGCCAGCAGTTTATTACCCCCCGGCGAAGGCTACACCTTC
TRBJ1-2,.,.,TRBV28,CASSQPSWTDYGYTF,TGTGCCAGCAGTCAACCCTCGTGGACGGACTATGGCTACACCTTC
TRBJ2-5,TRBD2,.,TRBV2,CATLGTIHGETQYF,TGTGCCACACTTGGGACTATCCACGGAGAGACCCAGTACTTC
TRBJ2-5,TRBD2,.,TRBV30,CAWRRLAAQETQYF,TGTGCCTGGAGAAGGCTAGCGGCACAAGAGACCCAGTACTTC
TRBJ2-7,TRBD1,.,TRBV19,CASSARTGAYEQYF,TGTGCCAGTAGTGCTCGGACAGGAGCCTACGAGCAGTACTTC
TRBJ1-1,.,.,TRBV9,CASSVDPNGYTEAFF,TGTGCCAGCAGCGTAGATCCCAACGGCTACACTGAAGCTTTCTTT
TRBJ2-5,.,.,TRBV20-1,CSATVQETQYF,TGCAGTGCGACAGTTCAAGAGACCCAGTACTTC
TRBJ2-7,.,.,TRBV19,CASSPGGYEQYF,TGTGCCAGTTCCCCCGGGGGCTACGAGCAGTACTTC
TRBJ2-7,.,.,TRBV7-9,CASSFNEEQYF,TGTGCCAGCAGTTTTAACGAAGAGCAGTACTTC
TRBJ2-3,TRBD2,once,TRBV5-1,CASSFPGRKSDTQYF,TGCGCCAGCAGCTTCCCCGGGAGGAAGTCAGATACGCAGTATTTT
TRBJ2-7,.,.,TRBV5-1,CASSPRTPPSYEQYF,TGCGCCAGCAGCCCGCGGACGCCCCCTTCCTACGAGCAGTACTTC
TRBJ1-5,TRBD1,.,TRBV6-1,CASRRGQGNQPQHF,TGTGCCAGCAGACGGGGACAGGGCAATCAGCCCCAGCATTTT
TRBJ2-5,TRBD1,once,TRBV13,CASSYTGAMETQYF,TGTGCCAGCAGCTATACAGGGGCGATGGAGACCCAGTACTTC
TRBJ2-1,.,.,TRBV29-1,CSVLQESDEQFF,TGCAGCGTCTTACAGGAGTCCGATGAGCAGTTCTTC
TRBJ1-1,.,.,TRBV25-1,CASSDFRANSAAFF,TGTGCCAGCAGTGATTTTCGGGCGAATTCGGCGGCTTTCTTT
TRBJ1-2,.,.,TRBV6-6,CASSYQRLYGYTF,TGTGCCAGCAGTTATCAGAGGCTCTATGGCTACACCTTC
TRBJ2-1,TRBD2,.,TRBV9,CASSASGGAYNEQFF,TGTGCCAGCAGCGCTAGCGGGGGGGCCTACAATGAGCAGTTCTTC
TRBJ2-7,TRBD2,.,TRBV27,CASSPSGTYEQYF,TGTGCCAGCAGTCCCAGCGGGACCTACGAGCAGTACTTC
TRBJ2-2,.,.,TRBV4-2,CASSQDPSQEHRGAVF,TGTGCCAGCAGCCAAGACCCTTCCCAGGAACACCGGGGAGCTGTTTTT
TRBJ1-1,TRBD1,.,TRBV7-2,CASSRDRATEAFF,TGTGCCAGCAGCCGCGACAGGGCAACTGAAGCTTTCTTT
TRBJ2-3,.,.,TRBV27,CASSLWAREASDTQYF,TGTGCCAGCAGTTTATGGGCCAGGGAGGCGTCAGATACGCAGTATTTT
TRBJ2-1,.,.,TRBV19,CASSWTTLAYNEQFF,TGTGCCAGTAGCTGGACAACCCTGGCCTACAATGAGCAGTTCTTC
TRBJ2-7,.,.,TRBV11-3,CASSYLLTGEQYF,TGTGCCAGCAGCTACCTCCTGACAGGCGAGCAGTACTTC
TRBJ1-1,.,.,TRBV29-1,CSVPFGDTEAFF,TGCAGCGTTCCCTTTGGGGACACTGAAGCTTTCTTT
TRBJ2-1,TRBD2,.,TRBV30,CAWSQTPPGLAVVGGNNEQFF,TGTGCCTGGAGCCAAACTCCACCGGGACTAGCGGTGGTGGGGGGGAACAATGAGCAGTTCTTC
TRBJ2-7,TRBD1,.,TRBV5-1,CASSSATGARDEQYF,TGCGCCAGCAGCTCCGCCACAGGGGCCCGTGACGAGCAGTACTTC
TRBJ2-2,TRBD2,.,TRBV2,CASSEGLAGFSGELFF,TGTGCCAGCAGTGAGGGACTAGCGGGTTTTTCAGGGGAGCTGTTTTTT
TRBJ2-2,.,.,TRBV2,CASSEGGSRTGELFF,TGTGCCAGCAGTGAGGGTGGGAGTCGCACCGGGGAGCTGTTTTTT
TRBJ2-1,TRBD2,.,TRBV4-1,CASSQDQVGLAGFNEQFF,TGCGCCAGCAGCCAAGATCAGGTGGGGCTAGCGGGATTTAATGAGCAGTTCTTC
TRBJ1-1,.,.,TRBV9,CASSPQGHGEYTEAFF,TGTGCCAGCAGCCCGCAGGGGCACGGCGAGTACACTGAAGCTTTCTTT
TRBJ2-2,TRBD2,.,TRBV4-3,CASSPLAGVAGELFF,TGCGCCAGCAGCCCCTTAGCGGGAGTGGCCGGGGAGCTGTTTTTT
TRBJ2-7,.,.,TRBV28,CASSLSRVGAAPYEQYF,TGTGCCAGCAGTTTATCCAGGGTTGGGGCTGCTCCCTACGAGCAGTACTTC